A selection of T cell receptor beta chains follows, all from one sample in a study of T cells after posttransplantation cyclophosphamide. Here immunoSEQ multiplex PCR was the method, and the copy in TCRdb shows in-frame clones only, minus some. The repertoire consists of over 35,000 clones, none detected only once. Material for sequencing was PBMCs. These TCRs come from a man in his forties in good health, CMV-negative, and a related stem cell transplant donor. CDR3s include the opening cysteine and the closing phenylalanine or tryptophan. A D gene is named only where the DNA matches it firmly. Clone sizes are given selectively: once, few, many, or a class where the clone is expanded.

CDR3nt,CDR3aa,j_gene,len,abundance,v_gene,d_gene
TGTGCCAGCAGCTTTTGGGCGGGTCGCGAAACTAATGAGCAGTTCTTC,CASSFWAGRETNEQFF,TRBJ2-1,16,many,TRBV7-8,.
TGTGCCAGTAGTATAGGGACAGAGAACACTGAAGCTTTCTTT,CASSIGTENTEAFF,TRBJ1-1,14,medium-sized,TRBV19,.
TGTGCCAGCAGCCCCTACGGGGGGACGGGTAATGAAAAACTGTTTTTT,CASSPYGGTGNEKLFF,TRBJ1-4,16,many,TRBV11-3,.
TGTGCCAGCAGCCTCACAGGGGGTAGAGATACGCAGTATTTT,CASSLTGGRDTQYF,TRBJ2-3,14,many,TRBV5-6,TRBD1
TGTGCCAGCACCGCGATTCTAAACACTGAAGCTTTCTTT,CASTAILNTEAFF,TRBJ1-1,13,many,TRBV13,.
TGTGCCAGCAGCGTAGGGTTGGACTCTCGGTATTTT,CASSVGLDSRYF,TRBJ2-3,12,many,TRBV9,.
TGCGCCAGCAGCCAAGCTGGATTGACAGGGGCCCTTAATGAAAAACTGTTTTTT,CASSQAGLTGALNEKLFF,TRBJ1-4,18,many,TRBV4-1,TRBD1
TGTGCCACCCAGGGGGGACTCGTTAATGAAAAACTGTTTTTT,CATQGGLVNEKLFF,TRBJ1-4,14,many,TRBV2,TRBD1
TGTGCCAGCAGTCATGAACAGGGGTACGGCTACACCTTC,CASSHEQGYGYTF,TRBJ1-2,13,many,TRBV2,TRBD1
TGTGCCAGCAGCGCCGTGGGAGGTGGCGGCGGCTACACCTTC,CASSAVGGGGGYTF,TRBJ1-2,14,many,TRBV9,.
TGTGCCAGCAGCTTGGACAGGGTTAACTCTGGGGCCAACGTCCTGACCTTC,CASSLDRVNSGANVLTF,TRBJ2-6,17,.,TRBV13,TRBD1
TGTGCTAGTGGTTTCACCTCATATCTGACAGGGGGCGATAATAACACCGGGGAGCTGTTTTTT,CASGFTSYLTGGDNNTGELFF,TRBJ2-2,21,many,TRBV12-5,TRBD1
TGTGCCAGCAAGCGGGCGTATGAGCAGTTCTTC,CASKRAYEQFF,TRBJ2-1,11,.,TRBV25-1,.
TGTGCCAGCAGCTTAGAGGGGCCTAGGGTGTCCCAGCATTTT,CASSLEGPRVSQHF,TRBJ1-5,14,many,TRBV7-2,.
TGTGCCAGCAGCGGGGACAGGGTTGCTTTCTTT,CASSGDRVAFF,TRBJ1-1,11,many,TRBV7-8,TRBD1
TGTGCAAGTCGCCCCCCGGGGGGGCTCCCCTACGAGCAGTACTTC,CASRPPGGLPYEQYF,TRBJ2-7,15,.,TRBV12-2,.
TGCGCCAGCAGCCAGATGGCAGGGGTCTATGGCTACACCTTC,CASSQMAGVYGYTF,TRBJ1-2,14,many,TRBV4-1,.
TGCGCCAGCAGCTGGACAGGGGACGCCTATGGCTACACCTTC,CASSWTGDAYGYTF,TRBJ1-2,14,many,TRBV5-1,TRBD1
TGTGCCAGCAGTGAAGCGGCCGCTTTCTTT,CASSEAAAFF,TRBJ1-1,10,many,TRBV6-1,.
TGTGCCAGTAGTACCAGACTAGCGGGGGATGTCAGATCCTACGAGCAGTACTTC,CASSTRLAGDVRSYEQYF,TRBJ2-7,18,few,TRBV19,TRBD2
TGTGCCAGCAGCCTCTGGACAGCAGGAGATGAGCAGTTCTTC,CASSLWTAGDEQFF,TRBJ2-1,14,many,TRBV7-6,.
TGTGCCAGCAGCTTGGGACTAGCGGGGGGAACCGGGGAGCTGTTTTTT,CASSLGLAGGTGELFF,TRBJ2-2,16,many,TRBV11-2,TRBD2
TGCGCCAGCGGACACAGGGTCACGACCGCACCGGGGGAGCTGTTTTTT,CASGHRVTTAPGELFF,TRBJ2-2,16,few,TRBV23-1,.
TGTGCCAGCAGCTGCAAAATCCAGAGGGAAGGCTATAGCAATCAGCCCCAGCATTTT,CASSCKIQREGYSNQPQHF,TRBJ1-5,19,many,TRBV5-7,.
TGCGCCAGCAGCTTGGTGAGGGGGCCTAGCGGGAGTCCAGAGACCCAGTACTTC,CASSLVRGPSGSPETQYF,TRBJ2-5,18,few,TRBV5-1,TRBD2
TGTGCCAGCTCACCTCGAAGACAGGGGGTGGCCGGGGAGCTGTTTTTT,CASSPRRQGVAGELFF,TRBJ2-2,16,many,TRBV18,TRBD1
TGTGCCAGCAGCTACGCGACAGGGCCGGGCACTGAAGCTTTCTTT,CASSYATGPGTEAFF,TRBJ1-1,15,.,TRBV7-2,TRBD1
TGTGCCAGCAGCCAAGACGGGACAGGGGTCGACTATGGCTACACCTTC,CASSQDGTGVDYGYTF,TRBJ1-2,16,many,TRBV4-2,TRBD1
TGTGCCATCAGTACCGGCACCGGGGAGCTGTTTTTT,CAISTGTGELFF,TRBJ2-2,12,.,TRBV10-3,.
TGTGCCGGCAGTGAATTGACAGTCCGACACTTC,CAGSELTVRHF,TRBJ1-2,11,many,TRBV6-1,.
TGTGCCAGCTCGAGGGATTGGGCAGATACGCAGTATTTT,CASSRDWADTQYF,TRBJ2-3,13,many,TRBV11-3,.
TGTGCCAGCACCCTGAGGGACAGCCAAGAGACCCAGTACTTC,CASTLRDSQETQYF,TRBJ2-5,14,many,TRBV5-4,TRBD1
TGTGCCAGCAGCCCGGGGAGGGGAGATACGCAGTATTTT,CASSPGRGDTQYF,TRBJ2-3,13,many,TRBV7-3,TRBD2
TGTGCTAGCAGCTTCGGGACAGGGGGCCCAGATACGCAGTATTTT,CASSFGTGGPDTQYF,TRBJ2-3,15,many,TRBV7-7,TRBD1
TGTGCCAGCAGTTACAGACGGGGGACCACCGGGGAGCTGTTTTTT,CASSYRRGTTGELFF,TRBJ2-2,15,many,TRBV6-5,.
TGCGCCAGCAGCCGTATAGCGGGGCTGAGCACAGATACGCAGTATTTT,CASSRIAGLSTDTQYF,TRBJ2-3,16,many,TRBV5-1,TRBD2
TGTGCCAGCAGCCCTTCAACGGGGGGGCAGGACACCGGGGGGCTGTTTTTT,CASSPSTGGQDTGGLFF,TRBJ2-2,17,few,TRBV7-3,TRBD2
TGTGCCAGCAGCTTAGGAGGGTCTAGCGGAGTCCCCAAAAACATTCAGTACTTC,CASSLGGSSGVPKNIQYF,TRBJ2-4,18,many,TRBV7-9,TRBD2
TGTGCCAGCACCCTAGACCGGGATAGAGGCACAGATACGCAGTATTTT,CASTLDRDRGTDTQYF,TRBJ2-3,16,few,TRBV9,.
TGTGCCAGCTCCCTTGAGGGACAGGGGAATTCACCCCTCCACTTT,CASSLEGQGNSPLHF,TRBJ1-6,15,many,TRBV18,TRBD1
TGTGCCAGCAGCTTAGGACCTTGGAACGAGGCTGAAGCTTTCTTT,CASSLGPWNEAEAFF,TRBJ1-1,15,many,TRBV7-6,.
TGTGCCAGCAGCTTCCTTTCCGGGACAGGATACAATGAGCAGTTCTTC,CASSFLSGTGYNEQFF,TRBJ2-1,16,many,TRBV11-2,TRBD1
TGTGCCAGCAGTGGGCCCTACGAGCAGTACTTC,CASSGPYEQYF,TRBJ2-7,11,many,TRBV5-6,.
TGTGCCACCGGGTCCGGTTCCTACGAGCAGTACTTC,CATGSGSYEQYF,TRBJ2-7,12,many,TRBV6-5,.
TGTGCCAGCAGCTTGGAACAGGGCCCTGGGGCCAACGTCCTGACTTTC,CASSLEQGPGANVLTF,TRBJ2-6,16,many,TRBV5-5,.
TGTGCCAGCTCCCCTGCGGGGCTCTCTGAAGCTTTCTTT,CASSPAGLSEAFF,TRBJ1-1,13,many,TRBV18,.
TGTGCCAGCAGCTCCGAAGGCGGGAGGGCTTTGGATACGCAGTATTTT,CASSSEGGRALDTQYF,TRBJ2-3,16,few,TRBV7-2,TRBD2
TGTGCCACACAGGACAGGGGCTCTGGAAACACCATATATTTT,CATQDRGSGNTIYF,TRBJ1-3,14,many,TRBV19,TRBD1
TGTGCCAGCAGTGGGCAGGGGGGAAATGAGCAGTTCTTC,CASSGQGGNEQFF,TRBJ2-1,13,many,TRBV11-2,.
TGTGCCAGCAGGGTTACTAGCGCTAATGAGCAGTTCTTC,CASRVTSANEQFF,TRBJ2-1,13,many,TRBV6-6,TRBD2
TGTGCCAGCAGCCTTAGCGGAAGATACAATGAGCAGTTCTTC,CASSLSGRYNEQFF,TRBJ2-1,14,many,TRBV6-1,.
TGTGCCAGCAGACCGACAGCGACGAACACTGAAGCTTTCTTT,CASRPTATNTEAFF,TRBJ1-1,14,many,TRBV5-4,.
TGCGCCAGCAGTACAAGCGAGACTAGCGGGACCCGGAGGGAAGATACGCAGTATTTT,CASSTSETSGTRREDTQYF,TRBJ2-3,19,.,TRBV10-1,TRBD2
TGTGCCAGCAGTTCCGACCTTTATGGGAGCCGCGAGCAGTTCTTC,CASSSDLYGSREQFF,TRBJ2-1,15,many,TRBV28,.
TGTGCCAGCACTCGGGACTTCCACGAGCAGTACTTC,CASTRDFHEQYF,TRBJ2-7,12,many,TRBV10-3,.
TGTGCCAGCAGCTCTGGGGACTTGGGGTATGGCTACACCTTC,CASSSGDLGYGYTF,TRBJ1-2,14,many,TRBV7-8,.
TGTGCCAGTAGTGAAATTCTGCGGGCTGAAGCTTTCTTT,CASSEILRAEAFF,TRBJ1-1,13,many,TRBV19,.
TGTGCCAACACAGGGAACACTGAAGCTTTCTTT,CANTGNTEAFF,TRBJ1-1,11,.,TRBV6-9,.
TGTGCCAGCAGCCGCCGGACAGGAGAGTGGAACGAGCAGTACTTC,CASSRRTGEWNEQYF,TRBJ2-7,15,many,TRBV2,TRBD1
TGCAGCGTTGAGACAGGGGGCCACTGGGAGCAGTACTTC,CSVETGGHWEQYF,TRBJ2-7,13,many,TRBV29-1,TRBD1